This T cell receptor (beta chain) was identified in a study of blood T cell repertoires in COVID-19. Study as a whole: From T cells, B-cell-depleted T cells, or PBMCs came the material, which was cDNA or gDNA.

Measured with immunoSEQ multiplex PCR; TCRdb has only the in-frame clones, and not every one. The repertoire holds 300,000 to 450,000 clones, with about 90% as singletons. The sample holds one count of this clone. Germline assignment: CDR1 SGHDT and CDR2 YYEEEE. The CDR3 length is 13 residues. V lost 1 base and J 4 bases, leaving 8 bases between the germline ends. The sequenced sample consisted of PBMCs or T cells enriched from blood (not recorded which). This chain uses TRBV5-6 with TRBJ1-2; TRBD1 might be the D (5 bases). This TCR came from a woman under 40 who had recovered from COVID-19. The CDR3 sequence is CASSLQGAYGYTF. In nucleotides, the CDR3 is TGTGCCAGCAGCTTGCAGGGCGCCTATGGCTACACCTTC.